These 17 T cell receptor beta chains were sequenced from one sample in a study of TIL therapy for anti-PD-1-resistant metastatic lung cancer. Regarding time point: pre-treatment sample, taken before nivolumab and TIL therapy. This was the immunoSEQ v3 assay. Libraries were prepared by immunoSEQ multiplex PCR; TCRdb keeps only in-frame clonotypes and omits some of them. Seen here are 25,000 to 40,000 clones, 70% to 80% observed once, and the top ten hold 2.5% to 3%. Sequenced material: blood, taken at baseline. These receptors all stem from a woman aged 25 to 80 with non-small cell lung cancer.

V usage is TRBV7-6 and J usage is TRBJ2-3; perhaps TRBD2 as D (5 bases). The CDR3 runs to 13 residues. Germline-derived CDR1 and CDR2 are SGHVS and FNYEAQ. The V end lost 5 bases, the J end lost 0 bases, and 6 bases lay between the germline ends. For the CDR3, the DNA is TGTGCCAGCAGCGACTACAGCACAGATACGCAGTATTTT. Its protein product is CASSDYSTDTQYF.

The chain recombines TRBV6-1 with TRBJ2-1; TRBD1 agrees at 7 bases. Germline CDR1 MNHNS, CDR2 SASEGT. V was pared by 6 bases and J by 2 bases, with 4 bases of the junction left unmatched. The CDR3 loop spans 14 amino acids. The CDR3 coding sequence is TGTGCCAGCAGATCGGGACAGCCCTACAATGAGCAGTTCTTC. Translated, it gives CASRSGQPYNEQFF.

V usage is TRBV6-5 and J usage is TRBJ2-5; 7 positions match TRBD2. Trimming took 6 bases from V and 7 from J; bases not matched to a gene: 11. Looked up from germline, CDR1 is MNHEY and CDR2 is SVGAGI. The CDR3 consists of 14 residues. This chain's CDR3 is CASSSGTTGATQYF. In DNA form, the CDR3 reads TGTGCCAGCAGCAGCGGGACGACCGGTGCGACCCAGTACTTC.

The CDR3 coding sequence is TGTGCCAGCAGTTACTCAGGGACAGGGGGATCGAATGAGCAGTTCTTC. Translating gives CASSYSGTGGSNEQFF. The gene calls are TRBV6-5 and TRBJ2-1; TRBD1 matches 11 bases. Germline assignment: CDR1 MNHEY and CDR2 SVGAGI. The V gene end was trimmed by 0 bases and the J gene end by 7 bases; junction bases not matched to a gene: 5. The CDR3 is 16 amino acids.

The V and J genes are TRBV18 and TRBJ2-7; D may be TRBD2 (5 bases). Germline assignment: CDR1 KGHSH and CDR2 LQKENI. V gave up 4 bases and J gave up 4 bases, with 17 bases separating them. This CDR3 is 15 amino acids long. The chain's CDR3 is CASSRARVLEYEQYF. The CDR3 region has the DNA TGTGCCAGCTCACGGGCGAGGGTCTTGGAGTACGAGCAGTACTTC.

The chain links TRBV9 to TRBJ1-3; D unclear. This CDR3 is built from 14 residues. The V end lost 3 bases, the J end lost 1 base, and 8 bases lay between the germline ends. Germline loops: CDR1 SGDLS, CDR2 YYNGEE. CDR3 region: CASSARRSGNTIYF. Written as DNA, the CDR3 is TGTGCCAGCAGCGCCAGGCGATCTGGAAACACCATATATTTT.

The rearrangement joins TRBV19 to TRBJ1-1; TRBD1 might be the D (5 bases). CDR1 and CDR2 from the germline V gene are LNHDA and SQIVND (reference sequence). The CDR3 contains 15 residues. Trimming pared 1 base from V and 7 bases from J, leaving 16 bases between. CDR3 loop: CASSIAGGALIEAFF. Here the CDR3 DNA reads TGTGCCAGTAGTATAGCTGGCGGGGCCTTGATTGAAGCTTTCTTT. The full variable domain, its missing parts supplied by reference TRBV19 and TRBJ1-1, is DGGITQSPKYLFRKEGQNVTLSCEQNLNHDAMYWYRQDPGQGLRLIYYSQIVNDFQKGDIAEGYSVSREKKESFPLTVTSAQKNPTAFYLCASSIAGGALIEAFFGQGTRLTVV.

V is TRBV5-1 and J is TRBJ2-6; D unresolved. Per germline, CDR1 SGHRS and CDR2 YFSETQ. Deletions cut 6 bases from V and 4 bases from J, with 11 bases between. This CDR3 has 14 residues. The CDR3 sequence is CASKTYPGANVLTF. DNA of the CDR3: TGCGCCAGCAAGACATACCCCGGGGCCAACGTCCTGACTTTC.

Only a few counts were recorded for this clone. Written as DNA, the CDR3 is TGTGCCAGCAGTATGGGGGAGAGCAATCAGCCCCAGCATTTT. Amino acids: CASSMGESNQPQHF. The chain is built from TRBV25-1 and TRBJ1-5, with a possible D match to TRBD1 (5 bases). The CDR3 sequence is 14 residues long. The germline V and J ends were trimmed by 5 bases and 1 base, with 9 bases remaining between them. Per germline, CDR1 MGHDK and CDR2 SYGVNS. Full variable domain (remainder filled in from reference TRBV25-1 and TRBJ1-5): EADIYQTPRYLVIGTGKKITLECSQTMGHDKMYWYQQDPGMELHLIHYSYGVNSTEKGDLSSESTVSRIRTEHFPLTLESARPSHTSQYLCASSMGESNQPQHFGDGTRLSIL.

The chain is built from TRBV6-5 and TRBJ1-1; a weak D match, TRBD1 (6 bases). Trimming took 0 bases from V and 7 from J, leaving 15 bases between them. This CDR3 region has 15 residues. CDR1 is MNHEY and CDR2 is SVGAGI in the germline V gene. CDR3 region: CASSYSSGGRLEAFF. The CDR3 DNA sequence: TGTGCCAGCAGTTACTCGAGCGGGGGCCGCCTTGAAGCTTTCTTT.

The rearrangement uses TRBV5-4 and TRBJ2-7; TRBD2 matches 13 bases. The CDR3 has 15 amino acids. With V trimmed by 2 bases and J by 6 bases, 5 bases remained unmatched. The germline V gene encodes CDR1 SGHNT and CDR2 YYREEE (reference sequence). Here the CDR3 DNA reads TGTGCCAGCAGCTTCGGACTAGCGGGAGAAAGCGAGCAGTACTTC. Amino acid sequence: CASSFGLAGESEQYF.

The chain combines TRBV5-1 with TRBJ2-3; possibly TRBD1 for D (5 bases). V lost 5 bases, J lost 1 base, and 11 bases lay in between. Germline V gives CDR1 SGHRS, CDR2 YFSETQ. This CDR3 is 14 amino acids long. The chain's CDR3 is CASRYDRGTDTQYF. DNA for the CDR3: TGCGCCAGCAGGTACGACAGAGGCACAGATACGCAGTATTTT.

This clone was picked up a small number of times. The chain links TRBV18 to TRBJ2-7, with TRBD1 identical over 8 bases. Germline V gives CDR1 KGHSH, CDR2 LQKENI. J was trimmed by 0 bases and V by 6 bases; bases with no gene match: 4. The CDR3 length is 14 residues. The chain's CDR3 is CASSTGTGSYEQYF. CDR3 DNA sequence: TGTGCCAGCTCCACCGGGACAGGCTCCTACGAGCAGTACTTC. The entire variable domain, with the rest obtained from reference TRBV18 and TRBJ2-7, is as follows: NAGVMQNPRHLVRRRGQEARLRCSPMKGHSHVYWYRQLPEEGLKFMVYLQKENIIDESGMPKERFSAEFPKEGPSILRIQQVVRGDSAAYFCASSTGTGSYEQYFGPGTRLTVT.

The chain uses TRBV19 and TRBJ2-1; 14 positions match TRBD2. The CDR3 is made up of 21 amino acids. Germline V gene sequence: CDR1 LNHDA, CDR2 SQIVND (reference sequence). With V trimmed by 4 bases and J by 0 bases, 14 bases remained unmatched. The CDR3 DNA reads TGTGCCAGTAGTAACCCTCTTTCCGGGACTAGCGGGAGTCTCTCCTACAATGAGCAGTTCTTC. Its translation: CASSNPLSGTSGSLSYNEQFF. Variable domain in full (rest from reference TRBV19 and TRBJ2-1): DGGITQSPKYLFRKEGQNVTLSCEQNLNHDAMYWYRQDPGQGLRLIYYSQIVNDFQKGDIAEGYSVSREKKESFPLTVTSAQKNPTAFYLCASSNPLSGTSGSLSYNEQFFGPGTRLTVL.

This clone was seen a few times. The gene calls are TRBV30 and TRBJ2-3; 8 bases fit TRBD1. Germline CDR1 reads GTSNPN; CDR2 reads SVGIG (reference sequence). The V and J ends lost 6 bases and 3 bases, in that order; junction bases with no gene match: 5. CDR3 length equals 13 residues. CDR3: CACDRGRTDTQYF. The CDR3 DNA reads TGTGCCTGCGACAGGGGCCGAACAGATACGCAGTATTTT. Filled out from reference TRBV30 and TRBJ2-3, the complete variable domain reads SQTIHQWPATLVQPVGSPLSLECTVEGTSNPNLYWYRQAAGRGLQLLFYSVGIGQISSEVPQNLSASRPQDRQFILSSKKLLLSDSGFYLCACDRGRTDTQYFGPGTRLTVL.

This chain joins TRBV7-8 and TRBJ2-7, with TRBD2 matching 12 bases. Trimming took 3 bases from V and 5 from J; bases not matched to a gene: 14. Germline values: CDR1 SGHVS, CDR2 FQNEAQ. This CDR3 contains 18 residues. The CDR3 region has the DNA TGTGCCAGCAGCTTCCTTCTAGCGGGAGGGAGGGTGATAGACGAGCAGTACTTC. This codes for CASSFLLAGGRVIDEQYF.

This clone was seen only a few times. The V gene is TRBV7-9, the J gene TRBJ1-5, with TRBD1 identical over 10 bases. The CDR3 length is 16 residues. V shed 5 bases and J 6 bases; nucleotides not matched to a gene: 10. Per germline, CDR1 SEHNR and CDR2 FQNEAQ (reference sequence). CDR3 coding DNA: TGTGCCAGCAGCCCAGCCGGGACAGGGGTTCCTCAGCCCCAGCATTTT. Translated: CASSPAGTGVPQPQHF.